The entry that follows covers one T cell receptor beta chain sequence. Reverse transcription of roughly 0.5 to 1 ug RNA used random hexamers. Multiplex PCR with immunoSEQ amplified the TCR beta CDR3 across 54 Vbeta and 13 Jbeta. TCRdb itself ran the immunoSEQ multiplex PCR reads through MiXCR, one entry per CDR3 protein. The sample carries about 300,000 distinct CDR3 sequences, just over 90% recorded once. The V and J ends lost 6 bases and 7 bases, in that order; junction bases with no gene match: 7. Germline CDR1 reads SGHRS; CDR2 reads YFSETQ. CDR3 length: 13 residues. The sample is drawn from a study of CD8 T cells in Susac syndrome. Negative isolation was used for CD8+ and CD4+ T cells and FACS enrichment for TEMRA cells.

The chain carries TRBV5-1 and TRBJ1-2, with TRBD1 matching over 9 bases. The TCR was taken from a human donor with multiple sclerosis. The sequenced sample consisted of CD4+ T cells from PBMCs. CDR3 sequence reads: CASTGQGVGGYTF. The CDR3, as DNA: TGCGCCAGCACGGGACAGGGCGTCGGTGGCTACACCTTC.